This T cell receptor (beta chain) was retrieved from a study of blood T cell repertoires in COVID-19. In the study overall: The cDNA or gDNA used as material had been derived from T cells, B-cell-depleted T cells, or PBMCs.

This CDR3 has 14 amino acids. V was shortened by 6 bases and J by 0 bases, with 11 bases between the two germline ends. Germline assignment: CDR1 LNHDA and CDR2 SQIVND (reference sequence). In the authors' methods: Amplification of reference gene primers provided the estimated nucleated cell counts. TCRdb's table, derived via immunoSEQ multiplex PCR, lists solely in-frame clones and lacks some. V and J calls and clone size are copied from that table; D and trimming were computed from the DNA. The repertoire has just over 150,000 clones, approximately 87% of them found once; the top ten carry about 6.6%. Participants, about 18 to 90 years old, spanned some 23 US areas. Assignments of participants to cohorts depended upon their own reported clinical history.

The source is a woman aged 45-59 years who had recovered from COVID-19. Sequencing was performed on PBMCs or T cells enriched from blood (not recorded which). The chain couples TRBV19 to TRBJ1-1; D possibly corresponds to TRBD1 (5 bases). The CDR3 region has the DNA TGTGCCAGTAGCTACGACAGCCTGAACACTGAAGCTTTCTTT. It is translated as CASSYDSLNTEAFF. The full variable domain, its missing parts supplied by reference TRBV19 and TRBJ1-1, is DGGITQSPKYLFRKEGQNVTLSCEQNLNHDAMYWYRQDPGQGLRLIYYSQIVNDFQKGDIAEGYSVSREKKESFPLTVTSAQKNPTAFYLCASSYDSLNTEAFFGQGTRLTVV.